Presented here are 31 T cell receptor beta chains from one specimen sequenced in a study of T cells in Graves' hyperthyroidism and ophthalmopathy. What was amplified from RNA transcripts were TCR beta CDR3 regions. The HTBI set primed first-round TCR CDR3 RT-PCR. TCRdb re-analysed the multiplex PCR reads in MiXCR, keeping a single row per CDR3 protein. Among about 700,000 distinct CDR3 sequences, 12% to 15% were seen once, and the ten largest hold 9.5% to 13%. The sequenced sample consisted of blood. All receptors derive from a woman under 30 with Graves' hyperthyroidism.

This chain joins TRBV10-2 and TRBJ2-7, with TRBD1 matching over 9 bases. The V gene end was trimmed by 6 bases and the J gene end by 2 bases; junction bases not matched to a gene: 11. This CDR3 is built from 16 residues. CDR1 WSHSY and CDR2 SAAADI come from the germline V gene. CDR3 amino acids: CASSNIGTGRPYEQYF. The CDR3 DNA follows: TGCGCCAGCAGCAACATTGGGACAGGGCGACCCTACGAGCAGTACTTC.

The rearrangement uses TRBV7-2 and TRBJ1-5; D unclear. V was clipped by 1 base and J by 0 bases, with 7 bases between them. The CDR3 has 15 residues. The germline CDR1 and CDR2 sequences are SGHTA and FQGNSA. The CDR3 here is CASSLGSSSNQPQHF. CDR3 DNA: TGTGCCAGCAGCTTAGGAAGTTCTAGCAATCAGCCCCAGCATTTT.

The chain has TRBV6-2 or TRBV6-3 and TRBJ1-5, with D uncertain. The V gene's germline CDR1 is MNHEY and CDR2 SVGEGT. Trimming left V 0 bases short and J 10 bases short, with 19 bases between. This CDR3 comprises 16 residues. The CDR3 reads CASSYSRWRISNPQHF. Here the CDR3 DNA reads TGTGCCAGCAGTTACTCGAGATGGCGGATAAGTAACCCCCAGCATTTT.

This clonotype was detected ten times or more. V and J are TRBV6-1 and TRBJ1-5, with D tentatively TRBD1 (6 bases). Germline loops: CDR1 MNHNS, CDR2 SASEGT. V lost 5 bases and J lost 6, with 26 bases in between. This CDR3 has 18 residues. DNA of the CDR3: TGTGCCAGCAGTCGCCCCCTGGGGATCTCCTCGGACAGTCAGCCCCAGCATTTT. Amino acids: CASSRPLGISSDSQPQHF.

The gene calls are TRBV7-9 and TRBJ1-1; D not resolved. V was clipped by 2 bases and J by 7 bases, with 11 bases between them. The CDR3 totals 13 residues. Germline CDR1 reads SEHNR; CDR2 reads FQNEAQ (reference sequence). The CDR3 DNA reads TGTGCCAGCAGCTTATTGAGCACTTTTGAAGCTTTCTTT. Residues: CASSLLSTFEAFF.

A few counts support this clonotype. The gene calls are TRBV20-1 and TRBJ1-4, with D possibly matching TRBD1 (6 bases). The V end was cut by 6 bases, the J end by 5 bases, with 13 bases between. Germline V gene sequence: CDR1 DFQATT, CDR2 SNEGSKA (reference sequence). The CDR3 runs 13 residues. CDR3 sequence (DNA): TGCAGTGCCAACGGGACACCGAATGAAAAACTGTTTTTT. This gives the protein CSANGTPNEKLFF.

This clonotype was seen more than once but under ten times. One end of the junction fails to match germline, which may point to a read error. V and J are TRBV28 and TRBJ2-7, with D tentatively TRBD1 (6 bases). Looked up from germline, CDR1 is MDHEN and CDR2 is SYDVKM. This CDR3 has 12 residues. CDR3 protein: CTSSGTQLGQYF. The CDR3, as DNA: TGTACCAGCAGTGGGACACAACTCGGGCAGTACTTC.

The V and J genes are TRBV4-1 and TRBJ1-1; 9 bases line up with TRBD1. This CDR3 spans 14 amino acids. Trimming removed 3 bases from V and 4 bases from J; junction bases left unmatched: 3. The germline V gene has CDR1 MGHRA and CDR2 YSYEKL. CDR3 nucleotide sequence: TGCGCCAGCAGCCATACGACAGGGGGCACTGAAGCTTTCTTT. It translates to CASSHTTGGTEAFF.

The V gene is TRBV9, the J gene TRBJ2-7; possible D gene TRBD2, 5 bases. Per germline, CDR1 SGDLS and CDR2 YYNGEE. Trimming took off 4 bases at V and 5 bases at J, with 16 bases between the two ends. There are 14 residues in the CDR3. The CDR3 region is CASSPSPGFHEQYF. Here the CDR3 DNA reads TGTGCCAGCAGCCCCAGTCCGGGGTTCCACGAGCAGTACTTC.

The chain uses TRBV6-2 or TRBV6-3 and TRBJ1-5, with D unclear. Germline assignment: CDR1 MNHEY and CDR2 SVGEGT. The CDR3 consists of 16 residues. Trimming took 5 bases from V and 1 from J, leaving 15 bases between them. The CDR3 sequence: CASSRSGNPSNQPQHF. The CDR3 DNA reads TGTGCCAGCAGTCGGTCGGGGAACCCAAGCAATCAGCCCCAGCATTTT.

This rearrangement joins TRBV5-6 to TRBJ1-5; 8 bases are a match to TRBD1. The length of the CDR3 is 17 residues. Germline CDR1 reads SGHDT; CDR2 reads YYEEEE. Trimming at V came to 4 bases and at J to 0 bases, leaving 9 bases not matched to a gene. Here the CDR3 reads CASSEFGQGDSNQPQHF. CDR3 DNA sequence: TGTGCCAGCAGCGAATTTGGACAGGGCGATAGCAATCAGCCCCAGCATTTT.

This clonotype was observed a few times. V and J are TRBV7-2 and TRBJ2-1, with 12 nucleotides matching TRBD2. The CDR3 contains 18 residues. The junction had 8 bases not matched to a gene; V was cut back by 1 base and J by 4 bases. CDR1 and CDR2 (germline): SGHTA, FQGNSA. This CDR3 is CASSLVASGGGRYNEQFF. DNA for the CDR3: TGTGCCAGCAGCTTAGTTGCTAGCGGGGGGGGGAGATACAATGAGCAGTTCTTC.

This clonotype has more than one count but fewer than ten. The chain combines TRBV6-2 or TRBV6-3 with TRBJ2-3, with 11 nucleotides matching TRBD2. This CDR3 region has 15 residues. CDR1 is MNHEY and CDR2 is SVGEGT in the germline V gene. Unmatched junction bases numbered 2, after V lost 2 bases and J lost 4 bases. As DNA, the CDR3 is TGTGCCAGCAGTTACCTAGCGGGAGGTTCAGATACGCAGTATTTT. It translates to CASSYLAGGSDTQYF.

The rearrangement joins TRBV10-3 to TRBJ1-1; no clear D gene. Germline loops: CDR1 ENHRY, CDR2 SYGVKD. V was shortened by 10 bases and J by 1 base, with 13 bases between the two germline ends. This CDR3 has 13 amino acids. CDR3 DNA: TGTGCCACTAAAATGGGGTCGAACACTGAAGCTTTCTTT. As protein: CATKMGSNTEAFF.

This chain connects TRBV20-1 to TRBJ1-6; D may be TRBD1 (6 bases). The CDR3 has 13 amino acids. The germline V gene has CDR1 DFQATT and CDR2 SNEGSKA (reference sequence). V was trimmed by 0 bases and J by 10 bases, leaving 10 bases between them. The CDR3 here is CSARDGGGSPLHF. The CDR3, as DNA: TGCAGTGCTAGAGATGGGGGGGGCTCACCCCTCCACTTT.

The table lists this clonotype with many counts. V gene TRBV11-3 combines with J gene TRBJ2-1; no clear D. The CDR3 extends over 14 amino acids. The V gene's germline CDR1 is SGHNT and CDR2 YENEEA. Trimming removed 6 bases at V and 5 bases at J, with 14 bases between. Here the CDR3 DNA reads TGTGCCAGCAGAGAACGACGGAGTAACAATGAGCAGTTCTTC. This codes for CASRERRSNNEQFF.

The chain combines TRBV6-7 with TRBJ1-1; D gene uncertain. TRBV6-7 is labeled an ORF, and its function is uncertain. The CDR3 totals 12 residues. The V and J ends lost 7 bases and 0 bases respectively, with 6 bases between them. CDR3 sequence reads: CASNFLNTEAFF. The CDR3 nucleotides are TGTGCCAGCAATTTCTTGAACACTGAAGCTTTCTTT.

This clonotype was counted many times. This chain joins TRBV2 and TRBJ2-7; 7 bases are a match to TRBD2. V shed 5 bases and J 4 bases; nucleotides not matched to a gene: 14. Germline V gives CDR1 SNHLY, CDR2 FYNNEI. The CDR3 spans 16 residues. This chain's CDR3 is CASSRRSGTGPYEQYF. As DNA, the CDR3 is TGTGCCAGCAGTAGAAGGAGCGGGACTGGTCCATACGAGCAGTACTTC.

This clonotype was recorded many times. The chain links TRBV20-1 to TRBJ2-1; D is unresolved. V lost 4 bases to trimming and J lost 8 bases, with 9 bases between them. CDR1 is DFQATT, CDR2 SNEGSKA, per germline (reference sequence). This CDR3 contains 11 residues. CDR3 region: CSANLWDEQFF. Written as DNA, the CDR3 is TGCAGTGCTAACTTGTGGGATGAGCAGTTCTTC.

V and J are TRBV2 and TRBJ2-6, with TRBD1 identical over 7 bases. Germline CDR1 and CDR2: SNHLY and FYNNEI. This CDR3 is built from 15 residues. The V segment lost 10 bases and the J segment 3 bases; nucleotides outside the gene matches: 9. The CDR3 spells CATQRGLFGANVLTF. The CDR3 DNA reads TGTGCCACCCAAAGGGGGCTGTTTGGGGCCAACGTCCTGACTTTC.

This clonotype occurred many times. This sequence joins TRBV11-1 and TRBJ2-1; 7 bases match TRBD2. The V gene's germline CDR1 is SGHAT and CDR2 FQDESV (reference sequence). This CDR3 has 16 amino acids. The junction had 8 bases not matched to a gene; V was cut back by 2 bases and J by 4 bases. The CDR3 DNA follows: TGTGCCAGCAGCTTAATAGCGGGCGATGGGTACAATGAGCAGTTCTTC. Its translation: CASSLIAGDGYNEQFF.

The J gene is TRBJ1-5, the V gene TRBV10-3; tentatively, D is TRBD1 (5 bases). The CDR3 contains 16 residues. In germline, CDR1 is ENHRY, CDR2 SYGVKD. V lost 3 bases, J lost 2 bases, and 14 bases lay in between. The DNA for the CDR3 is TGTGCCATCAGTGAAGAATCCCCACAGGGCAATCAGCCCCAGCATTTT. It codes for CAISEESPQGNQPQHF.

The table lists this clonotype with many counts. This chain connects TRBV27 to TRBJ2-2, with D uncertain. CDR1 MNHEY and CDR2 SMNVEV come from the germline V gene (reference sequence). This CDR3 comprises 15 residues. V lost 2 bases, J lost 6 bases, and 13 bases lay in between. The CDR3 nucleotides read TGTGCCAGCAGTTTAGGGGAAGTTTCGGCCGGGGAGCTGTTTTTT. This sequence encodes CASSLGEVSAGELFF.

This chain uses TRBV20-1 with TRBJ2-1; 10 nucleotides agree with TRBD2. With V trimmed by 0 bases and J by 7 bases, 6 bases remained unmatched. This CDR3 is 15 amino acids long. The germline gives CDR1 DFQATT, CDR2 SNEGSKA (reference sequence). DNA of the CDR3: TGCAGTGCTAGAGATTCAGCGGGAGGGAATAATGAGCAGTTCTTC. It translates to CSARDSAGGNNEQFF.

This clonotype occurred many times. This chain uses TRBV28 with TRBJ1-5; D is ambiguous. V lost 6 bases, J lost 4 bases, and 7 bases lay in between. This CDR3 has 12 residues. Per the germline V gene, CDR1 is MDHEN and CDR2 is SYDVKM. The CDR3 reads CASSPLNQPQHF. The CDR3 bases are TGTGCCAGCAGCCCCTTAAATCAGCCCCAGCATTTT.

This clonotype was detected many times. The V call is TRBV9, the J call TRBJ1-2, with 8 bases lining up with TRBD1. The germline gives CDR1 SGDLS, CDR2 YYNGEE. V trimming: 3 bases; J trimming: 2 bases; junction bases outside the gene matches: 9. This CDR3 region has 16 residues. The CDR3 nucleotides read TGTGCCAGCAGCGCCGGGAGCGGGACAGGAAACTATGGCTACACCTTC. This gives the protein CASSAGSGTGNYGYTF.

This clonotype was seen at least ten times. This sequence joins TRBV12-3 or TRBV12-4 and TRBJ2-7, with TRBD1 matching 7 bases. CDR3 size: 15 residues. The trim removed 3 bases at V and 3 bases at J, leaving 8 bases unmatched. As DNA, the CDR3 is TGTGCCAGCAGTTTTGGGAGAGGGGGCCTCTACGAGCAGTACTTC. Its translation is CASSFGRGGLYEQYF.

A few counts support this clonotype. Here the CDR3 DNA reads TGCGCCAGCAGCCAAGTGGCGGGACTAGCGGGATATGAGCAGTTCTTC. Translated, it gives CASSQVAGLAGYEQFF. The chain combines TRBV4-3 with TRBJ2-1; 13 bases are shared with TRBD2. Germline V CDR1 and CDR2: LGHNA, YSLEER. The CDR3 runs to 16 residues. V trimming: 1 base; J trimming: 8 bases; junction bases outside the gene matches: 5.

This clonotype was seen at least ten times. Here the CDR3 DNA reads TGTGCCTGGAGTGTCAGGCGGACGGGACTCCTTACCTACGAGCAGTACTTC. It yields the protein CAWSVRRTGLLTYEQYF. The rearrangement joins TRBV30 to TRBJ2-7; a weak D match, TRBD2 (6 bases). V lost 0 bases and J lost 2, with 20 bases in between. In germline, CDR1 is GTSNPN, CDR2 SVGIG (reference sequence). The CDR3 runs 17 residues.

This clonotype appeared many times. The rearrangement links TRBV15 to TRBJ2-5; TRBD2 matches 7 bases. Germline CDR1 and CDR2: LNHNV and YYDKDF (reference sequence). J gave up 4 bases and V 4 bases, and 3 bases lay outside the gene matches. This CDR3 spans 13 amino acids. CDR3 in DNA: TGTGCCACCAGCAATATAGCGGGAGAGACCCAGTACTTC. Its protein is CATSNIAGETQYF.

The CDR3 loop reads CAWKRKMRANVLTF. The CDR3 nucleotides read TGTGCCTGGAAGAGGAAGATGAGGGCCAACGTCCTGACTTTC. The chain uses TRBV30 and TRBJ2-6; D gene uncertain. The germline V and J ends were trimmed by 4 bases and 5 bases, with 12 bases remaining between them. The CDR3 runs to 14 residues. In germline, CDR1 is GTSNPN, CDR2 SVGIG (reference sequence).